A selection of T cell receptor beta chains follows, all from one sample in a study of vaccination effects on CD4 cells after COVID-19. These receptors have no known antigen. Produced via immunoSEQ multiplex PCR; TCRdb's table is partial and in-frame only. The sample lists around 30,000 clones, around three quarters occurring once. The sequenced sample was CD4+ T cells from PBMCs cultured without peptide, obtained before COVID-19 vaccination. The receptors here all came from a human donor who received a COVID-19 vaccine. Each CDR3 is given with its conserved first and last residue. The D gene is left open where the match is weak. Not all rows give a size; the values are once, few, many and, for expanded clones, a class.

v_gene	abundance	j_gene	d_gene	CDR3nt	CDR3aa
TRBV18	-	TRBJ1-2	TRBD1	TGTGCCAGCTCACTAAACCCGGGACAGGGAAACTATGGCTACACCTTC	CASSLNPGQGNYGYTF
TRBV6-6	-	TRBJ2-1	-	TGTGCCAGCAGTTACTCGACGGCTAGCCCTGAGCAGTTCTTC	CASSYSTASPEQFF
TRBV6-5	-	TRBJ1-6	TRBD1	TGTGCCAGCAGTCGACAGGGGGCAGTTGAGTCACCCCTCCACTTT	CASSRQGAVESPLHF
TRBV5-1	-	TRBJ1-1	-	TGCGCCAGCAGCTTTCACGGGGAGAACACTGAAGCTTTCTTT	CASSFHGENTEAFF
TRBV7-2	-	TRBJ1-5	-	TGTGCCAGCAGCTTAGCGACAGGTGTGGGTCAGCCCCAGCATTTT	CASSLATGVGQPQHF
TRBV19	once	TRBJ2-1	TRBD1	TGTGCCAGTAGTGCGACAGGGCGATACTCCTACAATGAGCAGTTCTTC	CASSATGRYSYNEQFF
TRBV5-1	-	TRBJ2-5	-	TGCGCCAGCAGCTTCCATGACGCGGGGAAAGAGACCCAGTACTTC	CASSFHDAGKETQYF
TRBV27	-	TRBJ1-1	TRBD1	TGTGCCAGCAGGGGGGGGAGGGGGCGGACTGAAGCTTTCTTT	CASRGGRGRTEAFF
TRBV12-3/TRBV12-4	-	TRBJ2-1	TRBD2	TGTGCCAGCAGCCGGACTAGTGAGGAGCAGTTCTTC	CASSRTSEEQFF
TRBV18	-	TRBJ2-7	-	TGTGCCAGCTCACCAAGCAGGGAGGCCGAGCAGTACTTC	CASSPSREAEQYF
TRBV5-4	-	TRBJ2-5	-	TGTGCCAGCAGCTACGGGACCCAAGAGACCCAGTACTTC	CASSYGTQETQYF
TRBV5-1	-	TRBJ2-5	TRBD2	TGCGCCACCACCCCGGGAGGGGAGTCTGAGACCCAGTACTTC	CATTPGGESETQYF
TRBV13	-	TRBJ1-2	TRBD1	TGTGCCAGCAGCTTAGGCAGGGGGCATGACTATGGCTACACCTTC	CASSLGRGHDYGYTF
TRBV11-2	few	TRBJ2-4	-	TGTGCCAGCAGCCCCGGTGACAGGACGTTGGTCAAAAACATTCAGTACTTC	CASSPGDRTLVKNIQYF
TRBV20-1	few	TRBJ1-1	TRBD1	TGCAGTGCTAGACCAACAGGGGGGGCTTTCTTT	CSARPTGGAFF
TRBV25-1	-	TRBJ2-7	TRBD1	TGTGCCAGCAGCCGCGAACAGGGGGCATACGAGCAGTACTTC	CASSREQGAYEQYF
TRBV11-2	-	TRBJ2-5	-	TGTGCCAGCAGCAATCAAAGAGGGAAGGGTGAGACCCAGTACTTC	CASSNQRGKGETQYF
TRBV27	-	TRBJ2-5	TRBD2	TGTGCCAGCAGTTTATCCGGGTCGGCGGGGGTAGTACAGACCCAGTACTTC	CASSLSGSAGVVQTQYF
TRBV6-6	-	TRBJ2-1	TRBD2	TGTGCCAGCAGTTACGGGACAGCGGGGGGGAATGAGCAGTTCTTC	CASSYGTAGGNEQFF
TRBV10-3	-	TRBJ2-2	TRBD1	TGTGCCATCAGCAAATCGACAGGGGTCATGACCGGGGAGCTGTTTTTT	CAISKSTGVMTGELFF
TRBV27	-	TRBJ1-4	-	TGTGCCAGCAGTTTAACCCTCCGACAGGCAACTAATGAAAAACTGTTTTTT	CASSLTLRQATNEKLFF
TRBV5-4	once	TRBJ2-7	-	TGTGCCAGCAGCTTGGAAGGACACACCTACGAGCAGTACTTC	CASSLEGHTYEQYF